The source of this TCR beta chain is a study of blood T cells in healthy people across ages. Extractions gave at least 5.5 micrograms of total RNA per sample. The CDR3 totals 15 residues. Trimming left V 3 bases short and J 0 bases short, with 9 bases between. This clonotype has more than one count but fewer than ten. Its specificity is unknown. General study points: Donor CMV infection status was unknown, possibly confounding age-related changes in expanded clonotypes.

It was with a sample-barcoded 5' primer and a J-beta primer mix that a second PCR of roughly 7 to 12 cycles was run. Using its own MiXCR run on the 5' RACE reads, TCRdb lists one record per CDR3 protein. The sample records roughly 800,000 distinct CDR3 sequences, roughly 25% being singletons. This sample was shared with a second study, whose subject was T cells of mothers and their children. That work contributes: The TCR beta CDR3 read count exceeded 8.5 million for each mother and was about 3 million for each child.

Sequences were obtained from blood. The sequence derives from a boy between 5 and 17 years old in good health. The V gene is TRBV12-3 or TRBV12-4, the J gene TRBJ1-5; D is ambiguous. CDR3 DNA: TGTGCCAGCAGTTTTACAAACCCTAGCAATCAGCCCCAGCATTTT. Translated, it gives CASSFTNPSNQPQHF.